Listed below are T cell receptor beta chains from one sample, sequenced in a study of blood T cell repertoires in COVID-19. Profiled with immunoSEQ multiplex PCR; TCRdb holds only in-frame clones, not every one. This table has around 270,000 clones, around nine tenths appearing once. The sample was peripheral blood. These TCRs come from a man aged 40-50 years who had recovered from COVID-19. Both conserved end residues are part of each CDR3. A D gene is named only where the DNA matches it firmly. Only some rows state a clone size, as once, few, many or a class for expanded clones.

TRBD1,-,TRBJ2-1,TRBV9,CASSVPGQGGEQFF,TGTGCCAGCAGCGTACCGGGACAGGGGGGTGAGCAGTTCTTC
-,-,TRBJ2-7,TRBV9,CASSALGDNSYEQYF,TGTGCCAGCAGCGCCCTAGGGGACAATAGCTACGAGCAGTACTTC
-,-,TRBJ1-1,TRBV19,CASSNRGGITEAFF,TGTGCCAGTAGTAATCGGGGTGGGATCACTGAAGCTTTCTTT
-,-,TRBJ1-6,TRBV28,CASSLGKTSSYNSPLHF,TGTGCCAGCAGTTTAGGGAAGACTAGCTCCTATAATTCACCCCTCCACTTT
-,once,TRBJ1-2,TRBV6-5,CASSQQGSGYTF,TGTGCCAGCAGCCAACAGGGAAGTGGCTACACCTTC
-,-,TRBJ2-7,TRBV5-1,CASRRDTYYEQYF,TGCGCCAGTCGACGGGACACCTACTACGAGCAGTACTTC
TRBD1,-,TRBJ1-1,TRBV2,CASSEGQGVYTEAFF,TGTGCCAGCAGTGAAGGACAGGGGGTCTACACTGAAGCTTTCTTT
TRBD2,few,TRBJ2-3,TRBV3-1/TRBV3-2,CASSQREATGGITDTQYF,TGTGCCAGCAGTCAGCGGGAGGCCACTGGAGGGATCACAGATACGCAGTATTTT
TRBD1,-,TRBJ2-7,TRBV7-8,CASSLGAGGEQYF,TGTGCCAGCAGCTTAGGGGCAGGGGGCGAGCAGTACTTC
-,-,TRBJ2-2,TRBV19,CASRQGLNTGELFF,TGTGCCAGTAGACAGGGTTTGAACACCGGGGAGCTGTTTTTT
-,-,TRBJ2-2,TRBV7-9,CASSLTKNTGELFF,TGTGCCAGCAGCCTGACTAAGAACACCGGGGAGCTGTTTTTT
TRBD2,-,TRBJ2-1,TRBV9,CASSVDPAGWNEQFF,TGTGCCAGCAGCGTAGACCCAGCGGGATGGAATGAGCAGTTCTTC
-,few,TRBJ1-1,TRBV7-9,CASSLETRGTEAFF,TGTGCCAGCAGCTTAGAAACGAGAGGCACTGAAGCTTTCTTT
TRBD2,-,TRBJ2-7,TRBV11-2,CASSPQGLAAYYEQYF,TGTGCCAGCAGCCCTCAGGGACTAGCGGCCTACTACGAGCAGTACTTC
-,-,TRBJ1-4,TRBV30,CAWEQGPTEKLFF,TGTGCCTGGGAACAGGGTCCGACGGAAAAACTGTTTTTT
-,-,TRBJ2-1,TRBV7-3,CASSLLGSSYNEQFF,TGTGCCAGCAGTTTACTAGGTAGCTCCTACAATGAGCAGTTCTTC
-,-,TRBJ1-2,TRBV5-1,CASSPERIYGYTF,TGCGCCAGCAGCCCAGAGCGGATTTATGGCTACACCTTC